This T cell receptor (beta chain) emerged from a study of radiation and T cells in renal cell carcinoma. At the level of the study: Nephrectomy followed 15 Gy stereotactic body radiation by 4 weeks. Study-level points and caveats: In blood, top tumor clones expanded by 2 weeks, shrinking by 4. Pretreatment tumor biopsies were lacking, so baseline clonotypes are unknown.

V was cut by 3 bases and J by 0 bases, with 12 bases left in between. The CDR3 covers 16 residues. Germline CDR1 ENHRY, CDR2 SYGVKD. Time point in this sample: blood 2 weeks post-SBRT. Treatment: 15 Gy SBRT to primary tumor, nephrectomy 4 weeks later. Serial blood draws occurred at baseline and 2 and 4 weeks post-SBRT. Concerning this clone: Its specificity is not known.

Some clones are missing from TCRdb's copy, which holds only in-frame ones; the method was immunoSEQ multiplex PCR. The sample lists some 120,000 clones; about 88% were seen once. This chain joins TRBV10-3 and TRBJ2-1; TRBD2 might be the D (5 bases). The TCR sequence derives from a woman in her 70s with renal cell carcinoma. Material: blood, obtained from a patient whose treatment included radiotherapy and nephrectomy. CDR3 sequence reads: CAISEIGESSYNEQFF. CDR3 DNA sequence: TGTGCCATCAGTGAAATCGGGGAGAGCTCCTACAATGAGCAGTTCTTC.